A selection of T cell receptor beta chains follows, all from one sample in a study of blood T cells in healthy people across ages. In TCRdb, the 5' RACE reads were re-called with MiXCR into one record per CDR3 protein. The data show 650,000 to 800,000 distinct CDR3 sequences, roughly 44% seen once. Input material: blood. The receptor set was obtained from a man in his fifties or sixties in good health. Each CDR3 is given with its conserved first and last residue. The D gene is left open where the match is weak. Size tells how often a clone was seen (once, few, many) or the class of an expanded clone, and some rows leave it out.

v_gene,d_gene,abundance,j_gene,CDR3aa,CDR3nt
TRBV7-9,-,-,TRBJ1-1,CASSRSGTSAVTEAFF,TGTGCCAGCAGCCGTTCCGGGACATCGGCCGTCACTGAAGCTTTCTTT
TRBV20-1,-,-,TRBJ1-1,CSANRRDTEAFF,TGCAGTGCTAACCGCCGGGACACTGAAGCTTTCTTT
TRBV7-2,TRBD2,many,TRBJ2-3,CASSLVAFVLAGGGQYF,TGTGCCAGCAGCTTAGTAGCTTTCGTACTAGCGGGGGGAGGGCAGTATTTT
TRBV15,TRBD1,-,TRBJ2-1,CATSRDRGQSYNEQFF,TGTGCCACCAGCAGGGACAGGGGACAGTCCTACAATGAGCAGTTCTTC
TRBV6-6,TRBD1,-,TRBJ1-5,CASSLGQGGRSNQPQHF,TGTGCCAGCAGCCTCGGACAGGGGGGACGAAGCAATCAGCCCCAGCATTTT
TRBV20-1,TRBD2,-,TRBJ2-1,CSARDGGLAGGGIYNEQFF,TGCAGTGCTAGAGATGGGGGACTAGCGGGGGGCGGGATATACAATGAGCAGTTCTTC
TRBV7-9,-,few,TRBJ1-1,CASSLDTEAFF,TGTGCCAGCAGTTTAGACACTGAAGCTTTCTTT
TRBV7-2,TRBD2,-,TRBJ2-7,CASSYRAGGLYEQYF,TGTGCCAGCAGCTACCGAGCGGGGGGGCTCTACGAGCAGTACTTC
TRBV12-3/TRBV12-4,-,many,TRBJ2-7,CASSLGDKGSDEQYF,TGTGCCAGCAGTTTGGGGGACAAGGGGTCAGACGAGCAGTACTTC
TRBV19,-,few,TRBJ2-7,CASGYLSSYNEQYF,TGTGCCAGCGGGTACCTTAGCTCCTACAATGAGCAGTACTTC
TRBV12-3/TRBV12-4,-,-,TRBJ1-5,CASSAGGLQPQHF,TGTGCCAGCAGCGCGGGGGGACTACAGCCCCAGCATTTT
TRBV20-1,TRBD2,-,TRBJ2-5,CSAREFPLGLAGETQYF,TGCAGTGCTAGAGAGTTTCCCTTGGGACTAGCTGGCGAGACCCAGTACTTC
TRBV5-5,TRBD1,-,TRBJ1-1,CASSLTLTGGTEAFF,TGTGCCAGCAGCTTGACTTTGACAGGGGGCACTGAAGCTTTCTTT
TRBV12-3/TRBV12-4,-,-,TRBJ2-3,CASSLDRRDTQYF,TGTGCCAGCAGCTTGGACAGACGCGATACGCAGTATTTT
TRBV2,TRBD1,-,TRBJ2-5,CASHRDRIRQETQYF,TGTGCCAGTCACCGGGACAGGATTCGCCAAGAGACCCAGTACTTC
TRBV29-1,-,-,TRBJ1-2,CSVESGRGFYGYTF,TGCAGCGTTGAATCGGGGCGGGGGTTCTATGGCTACACCTTC
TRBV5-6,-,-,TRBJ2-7,CASSLVTSPGEQYF,TGTGCCAGCAGCTTGGTCACGTCCCCGGGCGAGCAGTACTTC
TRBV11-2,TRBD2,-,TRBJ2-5,CASRPRRGAQETQYF,TGTGCCAGCAGGCCAAGGCGGGGGGCCCAAGAGACCCAGTACTTC
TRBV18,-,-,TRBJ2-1,CASSPRDSDNEQFF,TGTGCCAGCTCACCGCGGGACAGCGACAATGAGCAGTTCTTC
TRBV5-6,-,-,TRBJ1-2,CASSPPDRSNYGYTF,TGTGCCAGCAGCCCGCCTGACAGATCTAACTATGGCTACACCTTC
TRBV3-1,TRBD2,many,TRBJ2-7,CASSPRGLAEQYF,TGTGCCAGCAGCCCCCGGGGACTAGCGGAGCAGTACTTC
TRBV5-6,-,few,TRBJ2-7,CASSSPSKEQYF,TGTGCCAGCAGCTCCCCCAGCAAAGAGCAGTACTTC
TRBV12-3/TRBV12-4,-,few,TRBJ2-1,CASRGGEGAYNEQFF,TGTGCCAGCAGGGGCGGGGAGGGGGCCTACAATGAGCAGTTCTTC
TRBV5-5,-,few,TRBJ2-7,CASSYQDSSYEQYF,TGTGCCAGCAGCTATCAGGACTCCTCATACGAGCAGTACTTC
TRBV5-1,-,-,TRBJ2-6,CASSPDGYSGANVLTF,TGCGCCAGCAGCCCGGACGGGTACTCTGGGGCCAACGTCCTGACTTTC
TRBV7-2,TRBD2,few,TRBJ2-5,CASRSSGGIQETQYF,TGTGCCAGCAGATCTAGCGGGGGAATCCAAGAGACCCAGTACTTC
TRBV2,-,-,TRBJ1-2,CASSDLAGDGYTF,TGTGCCAGCAGTGACCTCGCAGGAGATGGCTACACCTTC
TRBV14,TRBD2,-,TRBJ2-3,CASSQVPGLASGDTQYF,TGTGCCAGCAGCCAAGTTCCGGGACTAGCATCCGGGGATACGCAGTATTTT
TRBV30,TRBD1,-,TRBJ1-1,CAWNPQGAGDTEAFF,TGTGCCTGGAATCCACAGGGGGCAGGTGACACTGAAGCTTTCTTT
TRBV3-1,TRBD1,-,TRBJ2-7,CASSQTTGTGFAYEQYF,TGTGCCAGCAGCCAGACAACCGGGACAGGGTTTGCCTACGAGCAGTACTTC
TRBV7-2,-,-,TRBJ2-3,CASSPPGLDTRYF,TGTGCCAGCAGCCCGCCGGGGCTGGATACGCGGTATTTT
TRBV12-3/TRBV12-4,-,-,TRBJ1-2,CASSSSGRWDYGYTF,TGTGCCAGCAGTTCTTCAGGGAGGTGGGATTATGGCTACACCTTC
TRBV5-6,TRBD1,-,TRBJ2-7,CASSLLDRDHHEQYF,TGTGCCAGCAGCTTACTGGACAGGGATCACCACGAGCAGTACTTC
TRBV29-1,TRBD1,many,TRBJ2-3,CSAGTGGSGARNTQYF,TGCAGCGCCGGGACAGGGGGCTCTGGGGCAAGGAATACGCAGTATTTT
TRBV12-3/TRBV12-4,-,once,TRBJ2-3,CASSTDKGRADTQYF,TGTGCCAGCAGCACAGATAAGGGACGCGCAGATACGCAGTATTTT
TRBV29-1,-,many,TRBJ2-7,CSVRDAYEQYF,TGCAGCGTTCGGGATGCCTACGAGCAGTACTTC